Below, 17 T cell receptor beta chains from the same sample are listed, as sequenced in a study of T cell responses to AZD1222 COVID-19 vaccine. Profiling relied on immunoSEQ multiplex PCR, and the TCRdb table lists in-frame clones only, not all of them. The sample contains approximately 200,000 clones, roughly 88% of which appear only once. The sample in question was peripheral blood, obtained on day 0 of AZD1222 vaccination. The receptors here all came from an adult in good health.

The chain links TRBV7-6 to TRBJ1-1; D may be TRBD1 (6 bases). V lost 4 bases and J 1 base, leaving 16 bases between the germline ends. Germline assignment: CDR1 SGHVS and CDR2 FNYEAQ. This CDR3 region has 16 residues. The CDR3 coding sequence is TGTGCCAGCAGCTCCGACGTAACAGGGACGAACACTGAAGCTTTCTTT. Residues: CASSSDVTGTNTEAFF.

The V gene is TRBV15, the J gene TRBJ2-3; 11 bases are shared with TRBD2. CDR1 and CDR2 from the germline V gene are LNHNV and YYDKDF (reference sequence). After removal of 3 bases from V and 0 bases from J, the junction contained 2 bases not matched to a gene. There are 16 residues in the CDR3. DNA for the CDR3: TGTGCCACCAGCAGGGGACTAGCGGTTAGCACAGATACGCAGTATTTT. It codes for CATSRGLAVSTDTQYF.

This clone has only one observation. The CDR3 sequence: CASSLDLMSTGGNQPQHF. The CDR3 bases are TGTGCCAGCAGCTTAGATCTTATGTCGACGGGAGGCAATCAGCCCCAGCATTTT. The genes are TRBV11-2 and TRBJ1-5, with D uncertain. V gave up 0 bases and J gave up 2 bases, with 17 bases separating them. The CDR3 is 18 residues long. Germline values: CDR1 SGHAT, CDR2 FQNNGV.

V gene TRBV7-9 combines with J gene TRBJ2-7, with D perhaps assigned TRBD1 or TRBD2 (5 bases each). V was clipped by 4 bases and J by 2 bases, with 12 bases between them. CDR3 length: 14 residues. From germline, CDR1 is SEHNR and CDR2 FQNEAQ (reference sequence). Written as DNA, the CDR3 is TGTGCCAGCAGCTCCCGTGGGGACGCCTACGAGCAGTACTTC. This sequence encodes CASSSRGDAYEQYF. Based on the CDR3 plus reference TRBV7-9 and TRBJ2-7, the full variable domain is DTGVSQNPRHKITKRGQNVTFRCDPISEHNRLYWYRQTLGQGPEFLTYFQNEAQLEKSRLLSDRFSAERPKGSFSTLEIQRTEQGDSAMYLCASSSRGDAYEQYFGPGTRLTVT.

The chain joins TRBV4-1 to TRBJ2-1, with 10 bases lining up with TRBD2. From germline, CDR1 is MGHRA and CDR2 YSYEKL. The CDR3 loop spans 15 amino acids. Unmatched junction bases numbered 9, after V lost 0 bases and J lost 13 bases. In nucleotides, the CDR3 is TGCGCCAGCAGCCAAGATCGCGTAGCGGGGGGTCCACAGTTCTTC. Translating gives CASSQDRVAGGPQFF.

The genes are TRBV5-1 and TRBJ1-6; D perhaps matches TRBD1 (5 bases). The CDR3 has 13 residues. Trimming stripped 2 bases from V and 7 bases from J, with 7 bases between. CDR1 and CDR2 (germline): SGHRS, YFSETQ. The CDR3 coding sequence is TGCGCCAGCAGCTTAGGGGAAAATTCACCCCTCCACTTT. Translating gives CASSLGENSPLHF.

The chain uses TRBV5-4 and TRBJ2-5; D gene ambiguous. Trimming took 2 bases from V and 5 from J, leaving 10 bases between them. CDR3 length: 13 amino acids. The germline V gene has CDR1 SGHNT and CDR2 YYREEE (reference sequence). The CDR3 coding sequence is TGTGCCAGCAGCTTAGGGCTTAGCGAGACCCAGTACTTC. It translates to CASSLGLSETQYF.

CDR3 DNA: TGTGCCAGCAGTCCCCGCCAGGGGGCTCAGGCAGAGACCCAGTACTTC. Its protein product is CASSPRQGAQAETQYF. J is TRBJ2-5 and V is TRBV5-4, with 8 bases fitting TRBD1. The CDR3 has 16 residues. Germline V gene sequence: CDR1 SGHNT, CDR2 YYREEE (reference sequence). Trimming at V came to 5 bases and at J to 4 bases, leaving 13 bases not matched to a gene.

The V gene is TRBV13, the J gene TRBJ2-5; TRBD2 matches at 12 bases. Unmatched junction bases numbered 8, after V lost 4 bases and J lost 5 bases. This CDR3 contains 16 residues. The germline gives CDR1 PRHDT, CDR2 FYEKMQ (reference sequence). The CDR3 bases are TGTGCCAGCAGCTCATCCACTAGCGGGGGGCGGGAGACCCAGTACTTC. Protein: CASSSSTSGGRETQYF.

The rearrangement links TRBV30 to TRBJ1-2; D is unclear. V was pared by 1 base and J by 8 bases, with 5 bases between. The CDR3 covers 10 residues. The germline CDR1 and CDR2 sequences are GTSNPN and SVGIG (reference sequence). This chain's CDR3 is CAWSARGYTF. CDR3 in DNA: TGTGCCTGGAGTGCACGCGGCTACACCTTC.

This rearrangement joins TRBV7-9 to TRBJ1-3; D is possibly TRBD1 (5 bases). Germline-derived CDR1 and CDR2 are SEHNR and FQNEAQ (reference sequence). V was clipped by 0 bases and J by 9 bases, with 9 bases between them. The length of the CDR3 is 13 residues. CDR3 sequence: CASSLAGERTIYF. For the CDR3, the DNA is TGTGCCAGCAGCTTAGCAGGGGAGCGCACCATATATTTT.

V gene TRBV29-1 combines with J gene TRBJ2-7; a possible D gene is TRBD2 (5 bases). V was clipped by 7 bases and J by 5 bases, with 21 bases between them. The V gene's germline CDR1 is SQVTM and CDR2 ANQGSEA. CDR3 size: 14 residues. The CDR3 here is CSAVGEATGHEQYF. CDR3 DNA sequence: TGCAGCGCTGTGGGAGAGGCCACTGGACACGAGCAGTACTTC.

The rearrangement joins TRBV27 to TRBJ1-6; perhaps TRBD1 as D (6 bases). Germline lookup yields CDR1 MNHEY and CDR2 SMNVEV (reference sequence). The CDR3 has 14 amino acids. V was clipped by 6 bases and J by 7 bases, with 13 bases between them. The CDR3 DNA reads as TGTGCCAGCAGATTGCCAGGGGAAAATTCACCCCTCCACTTT. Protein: CASRLPGENSPLHF.

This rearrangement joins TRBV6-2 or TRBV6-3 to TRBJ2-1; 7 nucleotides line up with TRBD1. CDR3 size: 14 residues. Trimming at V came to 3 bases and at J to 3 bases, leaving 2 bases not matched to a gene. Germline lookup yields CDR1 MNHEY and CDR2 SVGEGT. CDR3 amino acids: CASSYGQDYNEQFF. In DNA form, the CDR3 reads TGTGCCAGCAGTTATGGACAGGACTACAATGAGCAGTTCTTC.

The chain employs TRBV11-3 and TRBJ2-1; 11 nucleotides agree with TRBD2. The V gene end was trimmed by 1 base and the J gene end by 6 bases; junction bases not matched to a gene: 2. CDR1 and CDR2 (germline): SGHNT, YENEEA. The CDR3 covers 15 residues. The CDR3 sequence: CASSLALAGGNEQFF. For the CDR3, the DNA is TGTGCCAGCAGCTTAGCCCTAGCGGGGGGCAATGAGCAGTTCTTC.

The CDR3 sequence is CASSPMGGNYEQYF. CDR3 nucleotides: TGTGCCAGCAGCCCGATGGGGGGTAACTACGAGCAGTACTTC. The chain carries TRBV5-4 and TRBJ2-7, with a possible D match to TRBD2 (6 bases). The CDR3 consists of 14 residues. Germline V gives CDR1 SGHNT, CDR2 YYREEE (reference sequence). V was shortened by 4 bases and J by 3 bases, with 14 bases between the two germline ends. Full variable domain (missing parts from reference TRBV5-4 and TRBJ2-7): ETGVTQSPTHLIKTRGQQVTLRCSSQSGHNTVSWYQQALGQGPQFIFQYYREEENGRGNFPPRFSGLQFPNYSSELNVNALELDDSALYLCASSPMGGNYEQYFGPGTRLTVT.

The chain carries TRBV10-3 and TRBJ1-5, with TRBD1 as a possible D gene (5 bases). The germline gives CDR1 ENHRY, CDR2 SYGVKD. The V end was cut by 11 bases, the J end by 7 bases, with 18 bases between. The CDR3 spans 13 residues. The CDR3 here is CAVSPGDEQPQHF. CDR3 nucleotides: TGTGCCGTATCTCCGGGGGATGAGCAGCCCCAGCATTTT.